The 9 T cell receptor beta chains below come from one sample, sequenced in a study of T cell responses to AZD1222 COVID-19 vaccine. The method was immunoSEQ multiplex PCR; TCRdb's version includes in-frame clones alone and lacks a portion of them. Counted here are approximately 100,000 clones, around 84% occurring once; the ten biggest clones make up 1.4%. Sequences were derived from peripheral blood, sampled on day 0 of AZD1222 vaccination. All receptors derive from an adult in good health.

This chain joins TRBV2 and TRBJ1-5, with D unclear. V was trimmed by 3 bases and J by 2 bases, leaving 14 bases between them. The CDR3 is 16 residues long. Germline V CDR1 and CDR2: SNHLY, FYNNEI. CDR3 protein: CASSEGFHWGNQPQHF. The CDR3 nucleotides read TGTGCCAGCAGTGAGGGCTTCCACTGGGGCAATCAGCCCCAGCATTTT.

V is TRBV28 and J is TRBJ1-3, with TRBD1 matching over 7 bases. The CDR3 is made up of 15 amino acids. Trimming at V came to 4 bases and at J to 4 bases, leaving 7 bases not matched to a gene. Germline V CDR1 and CDR2: MDHEN, SYDVKM. CDR3 amino acids: CASSWQTGPGNTIYF. CDR3 bases: TGTGCCAGCAGTTGGCAGACAGGGCCAGGAAACACCATATATTTT. Filled out from reference TRBV28 and TRBJ1-3, the complete variable domain reads DVKVTQSSRYLVKRTGEKVFLECVQDMDHENMFWYRQDPGLGLRLIYFSYDVKMKEKGDIPEGYSVSREKKERFSLILESASTNQTSMYLCASSWQTGPGNTIYFGEGSWLTVV.

This chain connects TRBV19 to TRBJ2-1, with TRBD2 matching 12 bases. The CDR3 extends over 17 amino acids. Losses at the gene ends were 2 bases for V and 6 bases for J; bases not matched to a gene: 8. Germline assignment: CDR1 LNHDA and CDR2 SQIVND (reference sequence). CDR3 in amino acids: CASSISSGRAPGNEQFF. In DNA, the CDR3 is TGTGCCAGTAGTATATCTAGCGGGAGGGCCCCAGGCAATGAGCAGTTCTTC.

The rearrangement links TRBV19 to TRBJ2-2; D is possibly TRBD1 (6 bases). The CDR3 extends over 14 amino acids. V lost 7 bases, J lost 9 bases, and 18 bases lay in between. The V gene's germline CDR1 is LNHDA and CDR2 SQIVND (reference sequence). The CDR3 sequence: CASKSQGGGRELFF. As DNA, the CDR3 is TGTGCCAGTAAATCACAGGGTGGTGGCAGGGAGCTGTTTTTT.

In its sample, this clone was seen once. The rearrangement links TRBV7-3 to TRBJ2-3; the match to TRBD2 covers 14 bases. The germline gives CDR1 SGHTA, CDR2 FQGTGA. Unmatched junction bases numbered 6, after V lost 2 bases and J lost 5 bases. The CDR3 loop spans 17 amino acids. CDR3 sequence: CASSLRLAGGPGDTQYF. The DNA of the CDR3 is TGTGCCAGCAGCTTACGACTAGCGGGAGGGCCCGGAGATACGCAGTATTTT.

V is TRBV7-2 and J is TRBJ1-4, with D possibly TRBD1 on 6 matching bases. CDR3 size: 14 residues. Germline CDR1 is SGHTA and CDR2 is FQGNSA. V lost 6 bases to trimming and J lost 0 bases, with 8 bases between them. The CDR3 loop is CASRGGTTNEKLFF. The CDR3 DNA reads as TGTGCCAGCAGAGGGGGAACAACTAATGAAAAACTGTTTTTT.

DNA of the CDR3: TGTGCCAGCAGCCAAGATCGTAACTCGGGAGCTTTCTTT. It codes for CASSQDRNSGAFF. The chain employs TRBV4-2 and TRBJ1-1; unclear D gene. With 0 bases removed from V and 10 bases from J, the gap between germline ends came to 12 bases. Germline V gene sequence: CDR1 LGHNA, CDR2 YNFKEQ. This CDR3 has 13 amino acids.

The chain employs TRBV7-2 and TRBJ1-5; 9 nucleotides agree with TRBD1. CDR3 length equals 15 residues. V was pared by 3 bases and J by 3 bases, with 3 bases of the junction left unmatched. The germline CDR1 and CDR2 sequences are SGHTA and FQGNSA. The DNA for the CDR3 is TGTGCCAGCAGCTTGACAGGGGGGAACAATCAGCCCCAGCATTTT. Its translation is CASSLTGGNNQPQHF.

This chain links TRBV11-2 with TRBJ2-7, with TRBD1 matching 8 bases. V lost 5 bases and J lost 1; bases outside the gene matches: 7. The CDR3 has 15 amino acids. Germline V gives CDR1 SGHAT, CDR2 FQNNGV. The CDR3, as DNA: TGTGCCAGCAGCCTACGGACAGGGTTTTCCTACGAGCAGTACTTC. This gives the protein CASSLRTGFSYEQYF.